This entry describes one T cell receptor beta chain. Antigen: not known. This sample is drawn from a study of identifying expanded T cells in peripheral blood. Generated by immunoSEQ multiplex PCR, the TCRdb table keeps only in-frame clones and is missing some. The sample lists approximately 120,000 clones, about 88% seen once, with just under 8.5% in the top ten. Study-wide results and caveats: Variance in clone template counts between approximately two-week samples significantly increased with total template count across all healthy donors.

The CDR3 has 14 residues. V dropped 7 bases and J dropped 6 bases, with 17 bases sitting between them. Germline loops: CDR1 LNHDA, CDR2 SQIVND (reference sequence). Sequencing was done on a sample of blood. The clonotype was recovered from a person aged 18 to 75 in good health. The V call is TRBV19, the J call TRBJ2-3; D possibly corresponds to TRBD1 (6 bases). The CDR3 loop is CASTEGGVADTQYF. As DNA, the CDR3 is TGTGCCAGTACTGAAGGGGGAGTAGCGGATACGCAGTATTTT.